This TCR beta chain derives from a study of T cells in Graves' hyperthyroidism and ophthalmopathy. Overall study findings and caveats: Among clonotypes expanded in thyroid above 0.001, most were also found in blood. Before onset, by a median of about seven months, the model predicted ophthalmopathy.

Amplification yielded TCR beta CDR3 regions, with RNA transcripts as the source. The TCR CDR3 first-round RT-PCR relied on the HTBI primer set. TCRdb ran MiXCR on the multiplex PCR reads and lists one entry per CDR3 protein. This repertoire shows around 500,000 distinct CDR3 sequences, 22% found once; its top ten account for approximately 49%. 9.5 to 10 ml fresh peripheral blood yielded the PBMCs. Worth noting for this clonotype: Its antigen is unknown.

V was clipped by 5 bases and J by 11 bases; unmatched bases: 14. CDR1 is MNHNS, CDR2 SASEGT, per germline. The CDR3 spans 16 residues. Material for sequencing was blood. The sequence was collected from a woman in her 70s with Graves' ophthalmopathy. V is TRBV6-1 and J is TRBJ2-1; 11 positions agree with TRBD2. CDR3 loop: CASSSPGTSGRGKQFF. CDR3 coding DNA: TGTGCCAGCAGTTCCCCCGGGACTAGCGGACGAGGGAAGCAGTTCTTC.